Following are 21 T cell receptor beta chains from one sample sequenced in a study of cytomegalovirus exposure and HLA in healthy donors (dated by TCRdb to about 2017). The library was built by means of the immunoSEQ multiplex PCR assay. For the multiplex PCR, a mixture combining 60 forward primers for TCR Vbeta segments and 13 reverse primers for TCR Jbeta segments was used. This is the immuneACCESS table as TCRdb keeps it, with only in-frame sequences that have V and J called. A part of the clones is gone; compared with another copy, unresolved V genes explain less than half, and the rest is unexplained. Within this sample are around 250,000 clones, with about 80% of them counted one time only. The biggest ten clones account for under 8% of the sample. The sample comprised PBMCs. The receptors come from a woman aged 60 to 75 in good health and CMV-seropositive.

This clone was counted a few times. This chain connects TRBV2 to TRBJ1-1, with D perhaps TRBD1 (6 bases). There are 13 residues in the CDR3. CDR1 is SNHLY and CDR2 is FYNNEI in the germline V gene. The ends were cut back, 3 bases at V and 3 bases at J, with 8 bases in the middle. CDR3 DNA: TGTGCCAGCAGTGAGGGGGCGTACACTGAAGCTTTCTTT. Translation gives CASSEGAYTEAFF.

The chain joins TRBV29-1 to TRBJ1-1, with D possibly TRBD1 on 6 matching bases. Trimming took 4 bases from V and 3 from J, leaving 15 bases between them. Germline CDR1 is SQVTM and CDR2 is ANQGSEA. This CDR3 is 14 amino acids long. CDR3 sequence reads: CSVGQGIGDTEAFF. The CDR3 DNA is TGCAGCGTTGGGCAGGGGATTGGGGACACTGAAGCTTTCTTT.

The J gene is TRBJ2-2, the V gene TRBV2; maybe TRBD1 (6 bases). CDR1 is SNHLY and CDR2 is FYNNEI in the germline V gene. The CDR3 has 12 residues. Trimming cost V 2 bases and J 9 bases, with 7 bases left between them. The CDR3 region is CASSEQGRELFF. As DNA, the CDR3 is TGTGCCAGCAGTGAACAGGGGAGGGAGCTGTTTTTT.

V gene TRBV11-2 combines with J gene TRBJ1-4; 7 nucleotides line up with TRBD1. This CDR3 comprises 17 residues. Germline CDR1 is SGHAT and CDR2 is FQNNGV. The V and J ends lost 5 bases and 5 bases, in that order; junction bases with no gene match: 14. The CDR3 here is CASSNLKGLGQNEKLFF. Written as DNA, the CDR3 is TGTGCCAGCAGCAACCTAAAGGGATTGGGACAGAATGAAAAACTGTTTTTT.

The chain recombines TRBV6-1 with TRBJ1-1; D remains ambiguous. V lost 4 bases and J 2 bases, leaving 8 bases between the germline ends. CDR3 length: 13 residues. Germline loops: CDR1 MNHNS, CDR2 SASEGT. For the CDR3, the DNA is TGTGCCAGCAGTGGGCAGACTAACACTGAAGCTTTCTTT. Residues: CASSGQTNTEAFF.

The rearrangement uses TRBV4-1 and TRBJ2-1, with 10 bases matching TRBD2. The CDR3 covers 20 residues. Germline V gene lookup returns CDR1 MGHRA and CDR2 YSYEKL. With V trimmed by 2 bases and J by 6 bases, 19 bases remained unmatched. CDR3 sequence: CASSQLLVKGAGGEGNEQFF. CDR3 bases: TGCGCCAGCAGCCAACTTCTCGTCAAAGGAGCGGGAGGGGAAGGCAATGAGCAGTTCTTC.

The chain uses TRBV14 and TRBJ2-1, with D unclear. The CDR3 contains 13 residues. The germline gives CDR1 SGHDN, CDR2 FVKESK. V was shortened by 1 base and J by 7 bases, with 8 bases between the two germline ends. The CDR3 here is CASSQVSRNEQFF. CDR3 nucleotides: TGTGCCAGCAGCCAAGTCTCTCGTAATGAGCAGTTCTTC.

The V call is TRBV7-3, the J call TRBJ2-3; 8 bases agree with TRBD2. The CDR3 loop spans 12 amino acids. V was pared by 5 bases and J by 8 bases, with 3 bases of the junction left unmatched. The germline gives CDR1 SGHTA, CDR2 FQGTGA. Here the CDR3 reads CASSKREGTQYF. For the CDR3, the DNA is TGTGCCAGCAGCAAACGGGAGGGTACGCAGTATTTT.

CDR3 sequence: CASSLEGARTDTQYF. For the CDR3, the DNA is TGCGCCAGCAGCTTGGAGGGGGCCCGCACAGATACGCAGTATTTT. The chain combines TRBV5-1 with TRBJ2-3; TRBD1 matches at 7 bases. This CDR3 spans 15 amino acids. The V and J ends lost 0 bases and 1 base, in that order; junction bases with no gene match: 2. Germline CDR1 and CDR2: SGHRS and YFSETQ.

The sample holds one count of this clone. V is TRBV25-1 and J is TRBJ1-6; D remains ambiguous. V was pared by 7 bases and J by 9 bases, with 10 bases between. The CDR3 spans 12 residues. Per germline, CDR1 MGHDK and CDR2 SYGVNS. The CDR3: CASMREGSPLHF. CDR3 in DNA: TGTGCCAGCATGAGGGAAGGTTCACCCCTCCACTTT.

The chain carries TRBV4-1 and TRBJ2-7; D unresolved. This CDR3 is 14 amino acids long. V was cut by 4 bases and J by 0 bases, with 10 bases left in between. Per the germline V gene, CDR1 is MGHRA and CDR2 is YSYEKL. The CDR3 DNA is TGCGCCAGCAGCCCCCGTAGCAGCTCCTACGAGCAGTACTTC. Protein sequence: CASSPRSSSYEQYF.

The chain couples TRBV19 to TRBJ1-1; 9 bases match TRBD1. Germline V CDR1 and CDR2: LNHDA, SQIVND (reference sequence). CDR3 length: 14 residues. V gave up 7 bases and J gave up 4 bases; unmatched junction bases: 7. DNA for the CDR3: TGTGCCAGTACCAACAGGGGGCTCGGCACTGAAGCTTTCTTT. Residues: CASTNRGLGTEAFF.

The chain couples TRBV5-1 to TRBJ2-2; D may be TRBD2 (6 bases). CDR3 length: 14 residues. From germline, CDR1 is SGHRS and CDR2 YFSETQ. V was pared by 0 bases and J by 4 bases, with 7 bases between. Written as DNA, the CDR3 is TGCGCCAGCAGCTTGGACGGGGGCACCGGGGAGCTGTTTTTT. It codes for CASSLDGGTGELFF.

The chain is built from TRBV5-5 and TRBJ1-1; D might be TRBD1 (5 bases). The length of the CDR3 is 14 residues. Per germline, CDR1 SGHKS and CDR2 YYEKEE (reference sequence). The germline V and J ends were trimmed by 5 bases and 4 bases, with 15 bases remaining between them. The CDR3 region has the DNA TGTGCCAGCAGATGGGACTGGAGCACCACTGAAGCTTTCTTT. This codes for CASRWDWSTTEAFF.

The V call is TRBV6-1, the J call TRBJ1-1; 11 nucleotides align to TRBD1. The CDR3 totals 15 residues. With V trimmed by 5 bases and J by 5 bases, 7 bases remained unmatched. The germline V gene has CDR1 MNHNS and CDR2 SASEGT. CDR3 DNA: TGTGCCAGCAGTCAAAGGACAGGGGGCTGGACTGAAGCTTTCTTT. Its protein product is CASSQRTGGWTEAFF.

CDR3 sequence: CASSLLGGTEAFF. CDR3 in DNA: TGTGCCAGCAGCCTCTTGGGAGGGACTGAAGCTTTCTTT. V is TRBV6-5 and J is TRBJ1-1, with D uncertain. The CDR3 has 13 residues. Germline CDR1 MNHEY, CDR2 SVGAGI. Trimming cost V 6 bases and J 5 bases, with 13 bases left between them.

This rearrangement joins TRBV6-6 to TRBJ1-2, with D possibly being TRBD1 (6 bases). This CDR3 is built from 13 residues. Per germline, CDR1 MNHNY and CDR2 SVGAGI (reference sequence). V was pared by 0 bases and J by 7 bases, with 9 bases between. The CDR3 spells CASSYSQGSGYTF. The CDR3 nucleotides read TGTGCCAGCAGTTACTCACAGGGATCTGGCTACACCTTC.

The rearrangement links TRBV7-9 to TRBJ1-1, with 9 bases aligning to TRBD1. The length of the CDR3 is 16 residues. Germline CDR1 reads SEHNR; CDR2 reads FQNEAQ (reference sequence). Germline trimming cut 5 bases from V and 5 bases from J; bases unmatched to any gene: 12. Here the CDR3 reads CASSLSYRGRKTEAFF. The CDR3 DNA reads TGTGCCAGCAGCCTGAGTTACAGGGGGCGGAAGACTGAAGCTTTCTTT.

The V and J genes are TRBV5-1 and TRBJ2-5; 12 nucleotides match TRBD2. V gave up 2 bases and J gave up 2 bases; unmatched junction bases: 1. The CDR3 is made up of 15 amino acids. Germline V gene lookup returns CDR1 SGHRS and CDR2 YFSETQ. The chain's CDR3 is CASSLLAGGQETQYF. The CDR3 DNA reads TGCGCCAGCAGCTTACTAGCGGGAGGACAAGAGACCCAGTACTTC.

The chain joins TRBV28 to TRBJ2-5, with 7 bases that match TRBD1. Unmatched junction bases numbered 15, after V lost 10 bases and J lost 4 bases. Germline V gene data show CDR1 as MDHEN and CDR2 as SYDVKM. This CDR3 has 15 amino acids. Here the CDR3 reads CATKIPGGFLETQYF. The CDR3 DNA follows: TGTGCCACCAAGATACCAGGGGGTTTTTTAGAGACCCAGTACTTC.

The count of this clone is one. The chain recombines TRBV29-1 with TRBJ2-7; 7 bases agree with TRBD2. The CDR3 sequence is 13 residues long. Per germline, CDR1 SQVTM and CDR2 ANQGSEA. V gave up 3 bases and J gave up 1 base; unmatched junction bases: 3. The CDR3, as DNA: TGCAGCGTTGAGGAGCGGGGATCCTACGAGCAGTACTTC. Protein product: CSVEERGSYEQYF.